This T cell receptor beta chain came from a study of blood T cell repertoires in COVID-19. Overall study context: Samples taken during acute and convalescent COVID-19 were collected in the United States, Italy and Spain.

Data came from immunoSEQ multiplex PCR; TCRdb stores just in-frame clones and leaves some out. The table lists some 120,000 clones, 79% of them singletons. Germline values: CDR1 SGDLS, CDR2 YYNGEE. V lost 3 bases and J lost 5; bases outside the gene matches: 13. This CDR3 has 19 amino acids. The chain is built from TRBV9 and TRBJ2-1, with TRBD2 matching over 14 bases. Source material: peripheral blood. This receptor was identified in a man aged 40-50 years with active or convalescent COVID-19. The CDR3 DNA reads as TGTGCCAGCAGCGCCAGACTAGCGGGAGGGCCGGGTCCCCACAATGAGCAGTTCTTC. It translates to CASSARLAGGPGPHNEQFF.